The present TCR beta chain was sequenced within a study of Ad26.COV2.S vaccination and SARS-CoV-2 variants. Study-level background: Donor allocation was to the COV1001 Ad26.COV2.S trial arm.

The assay was immunoSEQ multiplex PCR, and TCRdb's table has in-frame clones only and misses some. Of some 350,000 clones listed, 80% to 90% are singletons. Treatment in this sample: around 19 received Ad26.COV2.S at low or high dose, single or two shots; several received placebo; per-sample allocation not given. It was on day 63 after the first vaccine or placebo injection that samples were taken. The germline V gene encodes CDR1 MNHEY and CDR2 SVGEGT. This CDR3 is built from 17 residues. Losses at the gene ends were 3 bases for V and 4 bases for J; bases not matched to a gene: 7. The sample in question was peripheral blood, obtained in a trial of Ad26.COV2.S vaccine versus placebo. The chain carries TRBV6-2 or TRBV6-3 and TRBJ2-1; TRBD2 matches at 12 bases. This clonotype was obtained from a person aged 18-65 years who received the Ad26.COV2.S COVID-19 vaccine or a placebo. This CDR3 is CASSYSPSGGVYNEQFF. In DNA form, the CDR3 reads TGTGCCAGCAGTTATAGTCCTAGCGGGGGGGTATACAATGAGCAGTTCTTC.